The T cell receptor (beta chain) under discussion was sequenced for a study of a mutant IDH1 vaccine in newly diagnosed glioma. In the study overall: The vaccination schedule gave patients eight doses in weeks 1, 3, 5, 7, 11, 15, 19 and 23.

The time point is: week 11, during vaccination. The investigators gave 300 ug of mutant IDH1 20-mer peptide in each vaccine dose, together with topical imiquimod. The CDR3 spans 14 residues. Germline loops: CDR1 MNHNS, CDR2 SASEGT. V dropped 11 bases and J dropped 2; count of bases not matched to a gene: 9. The method was immunoSEQ multiplex PCR; TCRdb's version includes in-frame clones alone and lacks a portion of them. The data show about 40,000 clones, 84% seen once. Points on this clone: The target antigen is unknown.

The clonotype originates from a middle-aged man with glioma. The V call is TRBV6-1, the J call TRBJ1-5, with TRBD1 matching 7 bases. This material consisted of PBMCs, taken from a glioma patient whose treatment included an IDH1 peptide vaccine. This chain's CDR3 is CACISGTGNQPQHF. The CDR3, as DNA: TGTGCCTGTATTTCCGGGACAGGCAATCAGCCCCAGCATTTT.